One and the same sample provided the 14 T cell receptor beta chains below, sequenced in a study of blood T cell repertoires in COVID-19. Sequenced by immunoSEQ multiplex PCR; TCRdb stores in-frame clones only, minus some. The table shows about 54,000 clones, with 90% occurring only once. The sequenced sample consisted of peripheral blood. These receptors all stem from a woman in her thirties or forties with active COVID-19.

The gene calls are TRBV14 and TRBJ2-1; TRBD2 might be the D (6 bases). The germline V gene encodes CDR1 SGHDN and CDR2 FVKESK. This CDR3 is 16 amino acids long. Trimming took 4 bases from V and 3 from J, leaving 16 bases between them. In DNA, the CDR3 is TGTGCCAGCAGCCGGGCAGGCGGGGTTTACTACAATGAGCAGTTCTTC. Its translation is CASSRAGGVYYNEQFF.

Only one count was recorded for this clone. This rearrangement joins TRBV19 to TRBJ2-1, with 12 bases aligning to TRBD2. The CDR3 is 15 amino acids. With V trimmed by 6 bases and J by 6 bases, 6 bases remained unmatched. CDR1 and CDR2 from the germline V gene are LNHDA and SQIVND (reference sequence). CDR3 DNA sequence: TGTGCCAGTAGAACCGGGACTAGCGGGCCCAATGAGCAGTTCTTC. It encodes CASRTGTSGPNEQFF.

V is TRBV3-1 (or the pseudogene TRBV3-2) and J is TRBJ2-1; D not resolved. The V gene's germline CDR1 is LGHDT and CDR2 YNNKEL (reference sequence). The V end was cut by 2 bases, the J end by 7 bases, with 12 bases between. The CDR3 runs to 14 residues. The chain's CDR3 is CASSQSRRRNEQFF. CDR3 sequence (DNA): TGTGCCAGCAGCCAATCCAGAAGGCGGAATGAGCAGTTCTTC.

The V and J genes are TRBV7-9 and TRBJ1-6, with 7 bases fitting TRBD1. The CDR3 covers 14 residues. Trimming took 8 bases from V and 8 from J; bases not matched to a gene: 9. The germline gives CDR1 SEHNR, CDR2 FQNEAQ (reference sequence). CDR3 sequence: CASVMGTEDSPLHF. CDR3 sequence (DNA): TGTGCCAGCGTGATGGGGACAGAAGATTCACCCCTCCACTTT.

CDR3 sequence: CASSLAWGEGTDTQYF. The CDR3 DNA is TGCGCCAGCAGCTTGGCCTGGGGAGAAGGCACAGATACGCAGTATTTT. The rearrangement joins TRBV5-1 to TRBJ2-3, with a weak D call TRBD2 (5 bases). Trimming took 0 bases from V and 1 from J, leaving 12 bases between them. CDR3 length: 16 residues. CDR1 is SGHRS and CDR2 is YFSETQ in the germline V gene.

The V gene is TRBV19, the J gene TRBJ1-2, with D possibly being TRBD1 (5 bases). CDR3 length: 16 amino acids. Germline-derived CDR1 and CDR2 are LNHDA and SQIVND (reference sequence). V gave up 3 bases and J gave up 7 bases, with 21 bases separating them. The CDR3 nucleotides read TGTGCCAGTAGTATCTCCAGCGGGACGTTTGGAGCTGGCTACACCTTC. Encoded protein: CASSISSGTFGAGYTF.

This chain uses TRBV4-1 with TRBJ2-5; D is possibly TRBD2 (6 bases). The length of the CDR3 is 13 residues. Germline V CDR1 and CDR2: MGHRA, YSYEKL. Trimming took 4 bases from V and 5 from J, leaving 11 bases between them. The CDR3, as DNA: TGCGCCAGCAGCCCCATTCTAGCGGAGACCCAGTACTTC. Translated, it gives CASSPILAETQYF.

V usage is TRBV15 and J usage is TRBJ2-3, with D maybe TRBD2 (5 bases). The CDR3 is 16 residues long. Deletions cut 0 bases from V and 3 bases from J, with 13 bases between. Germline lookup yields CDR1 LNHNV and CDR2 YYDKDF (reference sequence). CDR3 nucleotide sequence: TGTGCCACCAGCAGAGATCGGGCGGGCTTAACAGATACGCAGTATTTT. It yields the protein CATSRDRAGLTDTQYF.

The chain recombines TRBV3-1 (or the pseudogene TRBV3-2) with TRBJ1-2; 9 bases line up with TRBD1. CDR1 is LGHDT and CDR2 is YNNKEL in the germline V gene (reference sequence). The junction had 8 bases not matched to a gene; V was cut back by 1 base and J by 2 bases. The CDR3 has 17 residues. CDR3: CASSQAASGTGNYGYTF. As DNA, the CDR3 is TGTGCCAGCAGCCAAGCCGCCTCCGGGACAGGGAACTATGGCTACACCTTC.

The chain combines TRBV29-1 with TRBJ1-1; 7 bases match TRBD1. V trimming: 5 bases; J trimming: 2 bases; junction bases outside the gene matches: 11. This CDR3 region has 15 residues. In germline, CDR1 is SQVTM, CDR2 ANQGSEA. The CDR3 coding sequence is TGCAGCGTTCGAGGGGGCGCCGGAGCAAACACTGAAGCTTTCTTT. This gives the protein CSVRGGAGANTEAFF.

The CDR3 loop reads CASSVGALSLGSEQYF. CDR3 DNA sequence: TGTGCCAGCAGCGTAGGGGCCTTGTCGTTGGGTTCCGAGCAGTACTTC. This chain joins TRBV9 and TRBJ2-7; D unclear. V gave up 0 bases and J gave up 6 bases, with 19 bases separating them. Germline V gives CDR1 SGDLS, CDR2 YYNGEE. The CDR3 is 16 residues long. The variable domain in full, completed from reference TRBV9 and TRBJ2-7, reads DSGVTQTPKHLITATGQRVTLRCSPRSGDLSVYWYQQSLDQGLQFLIQYYNGEERAKGNILERFSAQQFPDLHSELNLSSLELGDSALYFCASSVGALSLGSEQYFGPGTRLTVT.

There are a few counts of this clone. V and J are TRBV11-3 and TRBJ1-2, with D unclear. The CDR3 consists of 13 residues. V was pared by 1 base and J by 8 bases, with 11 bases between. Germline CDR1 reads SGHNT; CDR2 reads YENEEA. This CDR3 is CASSLAPKEGYTF. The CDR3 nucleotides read TGTGCCAGCAGCTTAGCCCCCAAGGAGGGCTACACCTTC.

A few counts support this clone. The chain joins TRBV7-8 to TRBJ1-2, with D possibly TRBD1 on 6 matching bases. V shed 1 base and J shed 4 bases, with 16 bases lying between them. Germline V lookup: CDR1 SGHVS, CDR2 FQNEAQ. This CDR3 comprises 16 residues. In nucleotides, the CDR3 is TGTGCCAGCAGCTTAGTAGAAACGGGGGGCCCCTATGGCTACACCTTC. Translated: CASSLVETGGPYGYTF.

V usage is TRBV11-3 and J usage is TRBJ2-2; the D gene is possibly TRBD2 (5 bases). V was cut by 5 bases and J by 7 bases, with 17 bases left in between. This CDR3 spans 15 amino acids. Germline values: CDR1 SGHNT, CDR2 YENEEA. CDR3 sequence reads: CASSMTTILGGELFF. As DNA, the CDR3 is TGTGCCAGCAGCATGACGACTATTTTAGGCGGGGAGCTGTTTTTT. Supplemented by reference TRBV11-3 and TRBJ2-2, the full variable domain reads EAGVVQSPRYKIIEKKQPVAFWCNPISGHNTLYWYLQNLGQGPELLIRYENEEAVDDSQLPKDRFSAERLKGVDSTLKIQPAELGDSAVYLCASSMTTILGGELFFGEGSRLTVL.